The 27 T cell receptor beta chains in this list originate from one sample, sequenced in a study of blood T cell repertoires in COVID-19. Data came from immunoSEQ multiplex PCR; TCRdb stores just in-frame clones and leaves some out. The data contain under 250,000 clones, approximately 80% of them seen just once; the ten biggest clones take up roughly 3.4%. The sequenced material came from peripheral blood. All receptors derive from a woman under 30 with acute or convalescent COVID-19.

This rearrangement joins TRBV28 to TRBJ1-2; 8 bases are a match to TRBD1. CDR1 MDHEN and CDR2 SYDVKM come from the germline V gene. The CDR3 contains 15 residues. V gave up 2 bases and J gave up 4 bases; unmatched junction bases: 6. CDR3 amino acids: CASSLLSGGPYGYTF. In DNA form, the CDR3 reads TGTGCCAGCAGTTTACTTTCAGGGGGCCCCTATGGCTACACCTTC.

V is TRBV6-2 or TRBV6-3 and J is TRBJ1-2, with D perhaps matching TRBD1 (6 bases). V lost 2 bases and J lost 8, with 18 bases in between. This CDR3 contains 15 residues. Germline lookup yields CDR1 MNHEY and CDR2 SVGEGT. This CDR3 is CASSYTNRARSGYTF. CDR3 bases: TGTGCCAGCAGTTACACTAACAGGGCCCGCTCGGGCTACACCTTC.

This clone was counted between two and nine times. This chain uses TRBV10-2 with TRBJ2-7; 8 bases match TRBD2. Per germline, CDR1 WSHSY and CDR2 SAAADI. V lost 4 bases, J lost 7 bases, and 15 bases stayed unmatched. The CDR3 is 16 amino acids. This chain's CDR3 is CASSVMEGGRPREQYF. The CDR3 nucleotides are TGCGCCAGCAGTGTAATGGAGGGCGGGAGGCCGCGGGAGCAGTACTTC.

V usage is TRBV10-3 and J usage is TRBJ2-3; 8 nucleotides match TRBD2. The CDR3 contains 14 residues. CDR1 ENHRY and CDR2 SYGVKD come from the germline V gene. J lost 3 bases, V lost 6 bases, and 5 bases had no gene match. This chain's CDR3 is CAIRSGSKTDTQYF. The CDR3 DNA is TGTGCCATCAGGAGCGGGAGTAAGACAGATACGCAGTATTTT.

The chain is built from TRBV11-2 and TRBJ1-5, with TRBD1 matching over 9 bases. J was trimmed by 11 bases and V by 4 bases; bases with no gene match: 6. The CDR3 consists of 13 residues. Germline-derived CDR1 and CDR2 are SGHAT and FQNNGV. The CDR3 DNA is TGTGCCAGCAGCTCGGGACAGGGCTATTCCCAGCATTTT. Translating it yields CASSSGQGYSQHF.

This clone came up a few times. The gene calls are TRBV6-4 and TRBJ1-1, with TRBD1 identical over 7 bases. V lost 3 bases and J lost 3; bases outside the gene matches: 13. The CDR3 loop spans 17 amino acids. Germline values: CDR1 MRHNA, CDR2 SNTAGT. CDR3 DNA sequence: TGTGCCAGCAGTGATCCCTATCTTGACAGGGACCACACTGAAGCTTTCTTT. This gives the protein CASSDPYLDRDHTEAFF.

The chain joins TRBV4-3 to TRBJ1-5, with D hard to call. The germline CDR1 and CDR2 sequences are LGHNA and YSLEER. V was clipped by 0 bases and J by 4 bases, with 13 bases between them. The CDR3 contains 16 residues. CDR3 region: CASSQDRLGPNQPQHF. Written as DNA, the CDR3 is TGCGCCAGCAGCCAAGATAGGTTGGGCCCAAATCAGCCCCAGCATTTT.

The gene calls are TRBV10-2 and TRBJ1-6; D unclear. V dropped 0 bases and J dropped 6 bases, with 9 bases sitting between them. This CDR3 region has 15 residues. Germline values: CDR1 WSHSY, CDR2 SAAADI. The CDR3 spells CASSESEDFNSPLHF. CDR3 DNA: TGCGCCAGCAGTGAGTCGGAAGACTTTAATTCACCCCTCCACTTT.

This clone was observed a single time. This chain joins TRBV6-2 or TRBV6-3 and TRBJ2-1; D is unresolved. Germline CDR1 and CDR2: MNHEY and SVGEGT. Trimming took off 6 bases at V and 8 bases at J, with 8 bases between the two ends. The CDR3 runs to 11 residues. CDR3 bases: TGTGCCAGCAGCCACGGGTATGAGCAGTTCTTC. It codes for CASSHGYEQFF.

The CDR3 DNA is TGTGCCAGCGGAGGCCGGAGGGCGGGAGGAACGAACACCGGGGAGCTGTTTTTT. Residues: CASGGRRAGGTNTGELFF. This chain links TRBV11-2 with TRBJ2-2; 8 nucleotides line up with TRBD2. The germline CDR1 and CDR2 sequences are SGHAT and FQNNGV. Unmatched junction bases numbered 14, after V lost 8 bases and J lost 0 bases. The CDR3 runs to 18 residues.

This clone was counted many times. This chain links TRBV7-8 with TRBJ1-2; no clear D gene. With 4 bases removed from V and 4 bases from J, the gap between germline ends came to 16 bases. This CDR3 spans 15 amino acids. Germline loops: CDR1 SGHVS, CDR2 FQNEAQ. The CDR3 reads CASSSETGSLYGYTF. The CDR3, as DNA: TGTGCCAGCAGCTCCGAGACTGGTTCTCTCTATGGCTACACCTTC. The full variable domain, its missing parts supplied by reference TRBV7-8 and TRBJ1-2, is GAGVSQSPRYKVAKRGQDVALRCDPISGHVSLFWYQQALGQGPEFLTYFQNEAQLDKSGLPSDRFFAERPEGSVSTLKIQRTQQEDSAVYLCASSSETGSLYGYTFGSGTRLTVV.

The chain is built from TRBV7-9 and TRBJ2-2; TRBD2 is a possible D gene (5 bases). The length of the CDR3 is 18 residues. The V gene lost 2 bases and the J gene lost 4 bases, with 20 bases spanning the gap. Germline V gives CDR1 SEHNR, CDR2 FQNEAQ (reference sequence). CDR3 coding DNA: TGTGCCAGCAGCTTATATTCGAAGGGCGGGCCAATCACCGGGGAGCTGTTTTTT. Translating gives CASSLYSKGGPITGELFF.

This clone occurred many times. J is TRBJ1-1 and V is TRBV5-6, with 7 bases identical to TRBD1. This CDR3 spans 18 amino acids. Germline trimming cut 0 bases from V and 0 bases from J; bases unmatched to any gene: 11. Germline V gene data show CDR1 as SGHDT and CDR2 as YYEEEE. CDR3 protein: CASSLARGLRVMNTEAFF. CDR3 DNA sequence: TGTGCCAGCAGCTTGGCTAGGGGGCTTCGCGTCATGAACACTGAAGCTTTCTTT. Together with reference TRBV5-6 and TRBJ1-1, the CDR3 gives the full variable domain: DAGVTQSPTHLIKTRGQQVTLRCSPKSGHDTVSWYQQALGQGPQFIFQYYEEEERQRGNFPDRFSGHQFPNYSSELNVNALLLGDSALYLCASSLARGLRVMNTEAFFGQGTRLTVV.

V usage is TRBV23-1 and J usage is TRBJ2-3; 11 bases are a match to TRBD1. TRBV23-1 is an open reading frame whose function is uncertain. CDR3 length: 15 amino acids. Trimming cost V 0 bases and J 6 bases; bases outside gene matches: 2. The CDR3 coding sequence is TGCGCCAGCAGTCAATCGGGACAGGGGGTTGATACGCAGTATTTT. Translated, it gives CASSQSGQGVDTQYF.

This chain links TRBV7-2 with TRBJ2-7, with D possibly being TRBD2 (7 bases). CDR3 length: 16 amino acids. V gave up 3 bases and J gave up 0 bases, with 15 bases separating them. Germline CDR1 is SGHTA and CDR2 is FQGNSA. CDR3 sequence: CASSLGGAGISYEQYF. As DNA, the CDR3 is TGTGCCAGCAGCTTGGGGGGGGCCGGAATCTCCTACGAGCAGTACTTC.

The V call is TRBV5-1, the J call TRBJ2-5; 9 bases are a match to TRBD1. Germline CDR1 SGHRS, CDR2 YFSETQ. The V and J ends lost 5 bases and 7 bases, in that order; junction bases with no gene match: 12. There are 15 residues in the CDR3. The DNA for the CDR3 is TGCGCCAGCAGTTCCGACCCGGGACAGGGTCGGACCCAGTACTTC. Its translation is CASSSDPGQGRTQYF.

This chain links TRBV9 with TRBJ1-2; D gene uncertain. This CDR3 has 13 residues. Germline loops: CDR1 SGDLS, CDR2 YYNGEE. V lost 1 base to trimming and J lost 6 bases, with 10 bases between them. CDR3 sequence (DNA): TGTGCCAGCAGCGTAAATGTGGAGAATGGCTACACCTTC. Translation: CASSVNVENGYTF.

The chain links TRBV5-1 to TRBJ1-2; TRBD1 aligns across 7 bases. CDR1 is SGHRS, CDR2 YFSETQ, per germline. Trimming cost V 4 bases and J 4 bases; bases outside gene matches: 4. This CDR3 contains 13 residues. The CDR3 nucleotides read TGCGCCAGCAGCGTGACAGGGTCCTATGGCTACACCTTC. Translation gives CASSVTGSYGYTF.

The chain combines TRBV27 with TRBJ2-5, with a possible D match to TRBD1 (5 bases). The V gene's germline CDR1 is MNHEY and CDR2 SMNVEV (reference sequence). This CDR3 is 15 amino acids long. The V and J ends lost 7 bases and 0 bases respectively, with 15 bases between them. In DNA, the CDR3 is TGTGCCAGCACCAGGGAAGGTGGAAACCAAGAGACCCAGTACTTC. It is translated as CASTREGGNQETQYF.

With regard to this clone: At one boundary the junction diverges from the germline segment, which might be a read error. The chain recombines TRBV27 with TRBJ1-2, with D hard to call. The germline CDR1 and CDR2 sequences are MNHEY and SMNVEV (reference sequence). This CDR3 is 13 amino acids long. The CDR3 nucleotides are TGTGCCAGCAGTTTATCTTGGGCGGACGGGGTCATTTTC. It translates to CASSLSWADGVIF.

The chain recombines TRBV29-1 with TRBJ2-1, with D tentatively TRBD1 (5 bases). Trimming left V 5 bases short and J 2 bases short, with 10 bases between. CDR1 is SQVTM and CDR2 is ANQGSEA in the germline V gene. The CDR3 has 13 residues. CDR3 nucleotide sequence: TGCAGCGTTAAGGGGTATGCCTACAATGAGCAGTTCTTC. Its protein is CSVKGYAYNEQFF.

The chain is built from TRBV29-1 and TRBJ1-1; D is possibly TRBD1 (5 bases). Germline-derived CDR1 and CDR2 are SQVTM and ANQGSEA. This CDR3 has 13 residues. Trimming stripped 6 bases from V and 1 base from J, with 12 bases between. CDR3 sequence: CSVARDWNTEAFF. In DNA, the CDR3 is TGCAGCGTCGCCCGGGACTGGAACACTGAAGCTTTCTTT.

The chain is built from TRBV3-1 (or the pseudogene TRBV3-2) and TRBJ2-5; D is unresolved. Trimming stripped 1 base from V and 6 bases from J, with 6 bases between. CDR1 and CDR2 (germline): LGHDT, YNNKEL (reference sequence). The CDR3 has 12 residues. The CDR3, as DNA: TGTGCCAGCAGCCAAGGCTACCAGACCCAGTACTTC. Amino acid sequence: CASSQGYQTQYF.

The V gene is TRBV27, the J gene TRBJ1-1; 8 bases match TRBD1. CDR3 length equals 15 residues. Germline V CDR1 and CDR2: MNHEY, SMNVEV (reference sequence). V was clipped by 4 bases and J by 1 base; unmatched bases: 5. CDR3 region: CASSYSTGGNTEAFF. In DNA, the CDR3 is TGTGCCAGCAGTTATTCCACAGGGGGGAACACTGAAGCTTTCTTT.

CDR3 loop: CASSLAGGFTEAFF. CDR3 nucleotides: TGTGCCAGCAGTTTGGCAGGGGGGTTCACTGAAGCTTTCTTT. The chain links TRBV27 to TRBJ1-1, with TRBD1 matching over 7 bases. There are 14 residues in the CDR3. Germline CDR1 MNHEY, CDR2 SMNVEV (reference sequence). With V trimmed by 3 bases and J by 4 bases, 5 bases remained unmatched.

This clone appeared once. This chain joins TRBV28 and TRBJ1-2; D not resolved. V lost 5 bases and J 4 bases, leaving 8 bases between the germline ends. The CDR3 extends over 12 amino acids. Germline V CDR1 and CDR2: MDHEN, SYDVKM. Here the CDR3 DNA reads TGTGCCAGCAGTCTACAGTTCTATGGCTACACCTTC. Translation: CASSLQFYGYTF.

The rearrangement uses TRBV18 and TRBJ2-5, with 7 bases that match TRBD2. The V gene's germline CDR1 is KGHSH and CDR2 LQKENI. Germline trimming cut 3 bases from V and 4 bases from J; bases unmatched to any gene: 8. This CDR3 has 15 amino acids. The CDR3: CASSPGAAGRETQYF. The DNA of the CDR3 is TGTGCCAGCTCACCCGGGGCAGCGGGGAGAGAGACCCAGTACTTC.